The next 25 T cell receptor beta chains were all read from a single sample in a study of tumor and adjacent non-tumor tissue in lung cancer listed by TCRdb under 2018. The method was multiplex PCR. Sequencing took place on an Illumina HiSeq 2500. Following protocols modified from ARM-PCR, the researchers constructed TCRbeta libraries through three rounds of nested PCR with primers (Table S4). In TCRdb, the public reads were trimmed at Q25 with fastp and aligned with MiXCR, with productive beta chains retained. Every entry covers one CDR3 protein and lists the most common genes and DNA from its rows. The sample profile shows about 100,000 distinct CDR3 sequences; 65% of them were found once. Roughly 19% of the sample is in the top ten clones. RNA was isolated from bulk, unsorted tissue, and RNA quality was assessed with a NanoDrop ND-1000 and an Agilent 2100. Distant non-tumor tissue taken more than 3 cm from the tumor edge was used as the normal lung sample.

Sequencing was performed on distant non-tumor lung tissue. Receptors were obtained from a man aged 25-45 years with non-small cell lung cancer.

At least ten counts were recorded for this clonotype. The rearrangement links TRBV6-5 to TRBJ2-3; D assignment may be TRBD1 or TRBD2 (7 bases each). This CDR3 is built from 16 residues. CDR1 and CDR2 (germline): MNHEY, SVGAGI. The germline V and J ends were trimmed by 8 bases and 1 base, with 19 bases remaining between them. CDR3: CASSSEGAGGTDTQYF. In nucleotides, the CDR3 is TGTGCCAGCTCCTCGGAGGGGGCGGGAGGCACAGATACGCAGTATTTT.

The CDR3 spells CISSFIGTSGRDTQYF. In DNA, the CDR3 is TGTATCAGCAGTTTTATCGGGACTAGCGGGAGAGATACGCAGTATTTT. This rearrangement joins TRBV6-2 or TRBV6-3 to TRBJ2-3, with 14 bases lining up with TRBD2. The CDR3 totals 16 residues. Germline V gene data show CDR1 as MNHEY and CDR2 as SVGEGT.

This chain links TRBV30 with TRBJ2-4; TRBD1 matches 9 bases. The germline V gene has CDR1 GTSNPN and CDR2 SVGIG (reference sequence). This CDR3 comprises 13 residues. The CDR3 loop reads CTWSVQGANIQYF. The CDR3 DNA follows: TGTACTTGGAGTGTACAGGGGGCGAACATTCAGTACTTC.

In regard to this clonotype: One end of the junction is discordant with germline, which a read error may explain. V is TRBV6-2 or TRBV6-3 and J is TRBJ2-2; 7 bases fit TRBD1. This CDR3 spans 13 amino acids. The germline CDR1 and CDR2 sequences are MNHEY and SVGEGT. CDR3 region: CASSTGDIGELFF. In DNA, the CDR3 is TGTGCCAGCAGTACAGGGGACATCGGGGAACTGTTTTTT.

For this clonotype: A read error may produce the germline difference seen at one junction end. The J gene is TRBJ1-2, the V gene TRBV5-4; D is unresolved. Per the germline V gene, CDR1 is SGHNT and CDR2 is YYREEE (reference sequence). The CDR3 length is 14 residues. The CDR3 reads CASNLDSSFYGYTF. The CDR3 nucleotides are TGTGCCAGCAACTTGGACTCCTCATTCTATGGCTACACCTTC.

Many counts were recorded for this clonotype. The CDR3 region is CASSLAWGYQETQYF. The CDR3 DNA reads as TGTGCCAGCAGCTTAGCGTGGGGATACCAAGAGACCCAGTACTTC. The chain recombines TRBV7-9 with TRBJ2-5; no reliable D call. Germline CDR1 is SEHNR and CDR2 is FQNEAQ (reference sequence). There are 15 residues in the CDR3. Trimming took off 0 bases at V and 0 bases at J, with 8 bases between the two ends.

About this clonotype: A read error may produce the germline difference seen at one junction end. The V call is TRBV6-5, the J call TRBJ1-6; unclear D gene. The CDR3 runs 13 residues. The germline gives CDR1 MNHEY, CDR2 SVGAGI. This chain's CDR3 is CAGSYYSESPLHF. CDR3 DNA: TGTGCCGGCAGTTATTACAGTGAATCACCCCTCCACTTT.

This clonotype came up many times. The V call is TRBV12-3 or TRBV12-4, the J call TRBJ2-2; D assignment may be TRBD1 or TRBD2 (5 bases each). V lost 6 bases and J 7 bases, leaving 15 bases between the germline ends. The CDR3 covers 14 residues. The CDR3 coding sequence is TGTGCCAGCAGCATTGGTGGGGGAATCGGGGAGCTGTTTTTT. Translating gives CASSIGGGIGELFF.

On this clonotype: The junction shows a germline mismatch at one end, possibly a read error. This chain links TRBV6-5 with TRBJ2-5, with 14 bases identical to TRBD2. The CDR3 consists of 20 residues. From germline, CDR1 is MNHEY and CDR2 SVGAGI. CDR3 region: CASRPSQTSGRADVLETQYF. Written as DNA, the CDR3 is TGTGCCAGCAGGCCCTCCCAGACTAGCGGGAGGGCCGATGTGTTGGAGACTCAGTACTTC.

Concerning this clonotype: The conserved phenylalanine or tryptophan normally closing the CDR3 is absent here, so this likely arose from a read error. The V and J genes are TRBV6-2 or TRBV6-3 and TRBJ1-5, with D unclear. The germline CDR1 and CDR2 sequences are MNHEY and SVGEGT. The CDR3 is 12 residues long. CDR3 amino acids: CASREGHQPQHI. The CDR3 nucleotides read TGTGCCAGCAGGGAGGGTCATCAGCCTCAGCATATT.

This clonotype came up many times. This sequence joins TRBV4-1 and TRBJ1-2, with D perhaps matching TRBD1 (6 bases). V lost 8 bases to trimming and J lost 4 bases, with 11 bases between them. This CDR3 spans 12 amino acids. Germline CDR1 reads MGHRA; CDR2 reads YSYEKL. CDR3 residues: CASRGQSYGYTF. The DNA for the CDR3 is TGCGCCAGCCGGGGACAAAGCTATGGCTACACCTTC.

In this sample, this clonotype turned up a few times. The chain couples TRBV7-9 to TRBJ2-5; 8 bases agree with TRBD2. The length of the CDR3 is 17 residues. Unmatched junction bases numbered 14, after V lost 6 bases and J lost 2 bases. Germline V gene lookup returns CDR1 SEHNR and CDR2 FQNEAQ (reference sequence). DNA of the CDR3: TGTGCCAGCAGTCATACCCAAGGGCGGGGGGAACAAGAGACCCAGTACTTC. It specifies CASSHTQGRGEQETQYF.

V gene TRBV20-1 combines with J gene TRBJ2-1; D unresolved. The V and J ends lost 3 bases and 0 bases respectively, with 9 bases between them. Germline V gene sequence: CDR1 DFQATT, CDR2 SNEGSKA (reference sequence). This CDR3 spans 14 amino acids. The CDR3: CSASGRYSYNEQFF. For the CDR3, the DNA is TGCAGTGCTAGCGGGCGATACTCCTACAATGAGCAGTTCTTC.

There are a few counts of this clonotype. A junction end diverges from the germline sequence, so it may reflect a read error. The chain combines TRBV10-3 with TRBJ2-7; D not resolved. This CDR3 spans 12 amino acids. From germline, CDR1 is ENHRY and CDR2 SYGVKD. In nucleotides, the CDR3 is TGTGCCATCAATGCGGAAGGCTACGATCAGTACTTC. As protein: CAINAEGYDQYF.

V usage is TRBV20-1 and J usage is TRBJ1-1; no reliable D call. Trimming took 4 bases from V and 5 from J, leaving 11 bases between them. There are 12 residues in the CDR3. CDR1 is DFQATT and CDR2 is SNEGSKA in the germline V gene (reference sequence). The CDR3 sequence is CSANPGGTEAFF. The CDR3 DNA reads as TGCAGTGCTAACCCGGGTGGGACTGAAGCTTTCTTT.

Details on this clonotype: Since no conserved phenylalanine or tryptophan closes the CDR3, a read error is the likely cause. The DNA is omitted, as the CDR3 cannot be located on it reliably, and the CDR3 follows TCRdb's listing. V and J are TRBV29-1 and TRBJ1-1. CDR1 is SQVTM, CDR2 ANQGSEA, per germline. The CDR3 extends over 14 residues, inclusive of both ends. The CDR3 is CSVEFANMNTEVFL.

Points on this clonotype: Given the absence of the conserved phenylalanine or tryptophan at the CDR3 end, a read error is likely. The gene calls are TRBV11-2 and TRBJ2-3; no definite D call. This CDR3 spans 13 amino acids. From germline, CDR1 is SGHAT and CDR2 FQNNGV. Trimming took off 3 bases at V and 4 bases at J, with 8 bases between the two ends. The DNA for the CDR3 is TGTGCCAGCAGCTTCAGTCCCCCAGATACGCAGTATTAT. This codes for CASSFSPPDTQYY.

On this clonotype itself: The conserved phenylalanine or tryptophan normally closing the CDR3 is absent here, so this likely arose from a read error. This chain connects TRBV20-1 to TRBJ2-3, with 7 bases matching TRBD2. CDR1 is DFQATT, CDR2 SNEGSKA, per germline (reference sequence). The CDR3 runs 14 residues. J was trimmed by 3 bases and V by 7 bases; bases with no gene match: 10. CDR3 residues: CSVASGPRTDTQYL. The DNA for the CDR3 is TGCAGTGTAGCTAGCGGACCTAGAACAGATACGCAGTATTTA.

On this clonotype: A junction boundary mismatches the germline segment, possibly from a read error. This chain links TRBV6-5 with TRBJ1-2, with D unclear. The V gene's germline CDR1 is MNHEY and CDR2 SVGAGI. The CDR3 is 16 amino acids. The CDR3 nucleotides read TGTCCCAGCATTCCAAACCTCAGGATGACTAACCATGGCTACACCTTC. Amino acids: CPSIPNLRMTNHGYTF.

Comments on this clonotype: This may be a read error: a much more frequent sequence differs by one nucleotide. The chain links TRBV12-3 or TRBV12-4 to TRBJ2-1, with TRBD1 identical over 7 bases. The CDR3 consists of 15 residues. The CDR3 protein is CASSIRDSTYNEHFF. The CDR3 DNA reads TGTGCCAGCAGTATCCGGGACAGCACCTACAATGAGCACTTCTTC.

As concerns this clonotype: The junction and the germline gene differ at one end; a read error may be behind it. The V gene is TRBV29-1, the J gene TRBJ2-1; no reliable D call. The CDR3 loop spans 11 amino acids. Germline CDR1 is SQVTM and CDR2 is ANQGSEA. CDR3 loop: CNVESLPVEVF. The CDR3 DNA reads TGCAACGTTGAAAGTCTACCTGTTGAGGTCTTC.

In this sample, this clonotype turned up a few times. The V gene is TRBV7-9, the J gene TRBJ2-3; TRBD1 is a possible D gene (5 bases). Germline V gene lookup returns CDR1 SEHNR and CDR2 FQNEAQ (reference sequence). The CDR3 is made up of 18 amino acids. The V and J ends lost 4 bases and 2 bases respectively, with 22 bases between them. In DNA form, the CDR3 reads TGTGCCAGCAGCTCGAGACAGTGGGGTCGTGGATTCACAGATACGCAGTATTTT. Its protein is CASSSRQWGRGFTDTQYF.

As concerns this clonotype: A read error is possible here, since a much larger clone lies one base away. The J gene is TRBJ1-6, the V gene TRBV1; TRBD1 was called by the table and not checked on the DNA. TRBV1 is marked as a pseudogene. This CDR3 contains 14 residues. CDR3 DNA: TGCAGCAGCAGCCATCGCCCCCAGGCCCATGCCCTCCACTTT. Encoded protein: CSSSHRPQAHALHF.

This clonotype was seen only a few times. A much larger clone sits a single nucleotide away, making a read error possible. This chain joins TRBV4-3 and TRBJ1-5, with D unresolved. The CDR3 totals 15 residues. V shed 4 bases and J shed 2 bases, with 12 bases lying between them. CDR1 LGHNA and CDR2 YSLEER come from the germline V gene. Here the CDR3 DNA reads TGCGCCAGCAGCCTCGGTAGGAGGGGCAATCAGCCCCAGCATTTT. It translates to CASSLGRRGNQPQHF.

The rearrangement links TRBV5-6 to TRBJ2-2; the D is unclear. The germline CDR1 and CDR2 sequences are SGHDT and YYEEEE. This CDR3 is 12 amino acids long. DNA of the CDR3: TGTGCTATCAGCCGTTATAACGGGGAGCTGTTTTTT. It translates to CAISRYNGELFF.